This T cell receptor beta chain was sequenced in a study of STAT5B mutations in CD4+ large granular lymphocyte leukemia. At the level of the study: Among healthy controls, a particular HLA allele went with more CDR3 'QG' motifs.

Worth noting for this clone: What it recognizes is unknown.

Whole-study findings and limits: Compared with healthy controls (2/35), patient top clones favored TRBV06 (8/27).

Looked up from germline, CDR1 is SEHNR and CDR2 is FQNEAQ (reference sequence). The ends were cut back, 5 bases at V and 1 base at J, with 20 bases in the middle. The CDR3 is 17 residues long. The method was immunoSEQ multiplex PCR; TCRdb's version includes in-frame clones alone and lacks a portion of them. The table lists roughly 35,000 clones, about two thirds of them singletons. The chain employs TRBV7-9 and TRBJ2-5; D is undetermined. Sequencing input: CD4+ T cells from blood buffy coats. The sequence came from a human donor in good health. This chain's CDR3 is CASSQEARRAVQETQYF. In DNA, the CDR3 is TGTGCCAGCAGCCAAGAGGCCCGCCGCGCCGTCCAAGAGACCCAGTACTTC. Based on the CDR3 plus reference TRBV7-9 and TRBJ2-5, the full variable domain is DTGVSQNPRHKITKRGQNVTFRCDPISEHNRLYWYRQTLGQGPEFLTYFQNEAQLEKSRLLSDRFSAERPKGSFSTLEIQRTEQGDSAMYLCASSQEARRAVQETQYFGPGTRLLVL.